This TCR beta chain was identified in a study of T cells in Graves' hyperthyroidism and ophthalmopathy. TCR beta CDR3 region amplification was performed from RNA transcripts. HTBI primers drove first-round RT-PCR of the TCR CDR3. TCRdb passed the multiplex PCR reads through MiXCR, listing each CDR3 protein once. The data show 700,000 or so distinct CDR3 sequences, about 14% seen once. On the basis of clinical symptoms, serum thyroxine and TRAb, thyroid ultrasound and orbital computed tomography, diagnoses were made. Germline V gives CDR1 ENHRY, CDR2 SYGVKD. Trimming at V came to 6 bases and at J to 3 bases, leaving 1 base not matched to a gene. This CDR3 has 14 residues. This clonotype appeared many times.

The receptor's source is a woman aged 45-59 years with Graves' ophthalmopathy. Sequencing was performed on blood. The V gene is TRBV10-3, the J gene TRBJ2-7; 14 positions agree with TRBD2. The CDR3 protein is CAISGTSGGYEQYF. DNA for the CDR3: TGTGCCATCAGCGGGACTAGCGGGGGCTACGAGCAGTACTTC.